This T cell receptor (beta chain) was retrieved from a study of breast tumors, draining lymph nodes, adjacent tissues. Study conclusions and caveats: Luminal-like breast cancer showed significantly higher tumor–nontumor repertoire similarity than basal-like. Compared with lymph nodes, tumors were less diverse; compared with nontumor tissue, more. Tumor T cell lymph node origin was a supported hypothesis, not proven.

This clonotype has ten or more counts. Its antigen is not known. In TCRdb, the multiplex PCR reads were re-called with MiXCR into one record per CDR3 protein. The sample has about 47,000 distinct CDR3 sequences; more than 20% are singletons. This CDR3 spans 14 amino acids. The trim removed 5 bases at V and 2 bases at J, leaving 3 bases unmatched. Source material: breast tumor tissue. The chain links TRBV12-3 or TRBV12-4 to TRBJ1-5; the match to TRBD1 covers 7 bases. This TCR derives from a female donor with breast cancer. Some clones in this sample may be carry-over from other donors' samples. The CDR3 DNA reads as TGTGCCAGCAGTACAACAGGGGGCAATCAGCCCCAGCATTTT. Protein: CASSTTGGNQPQHF.